The next 8 T cell receptor beta chains were all read from a single sample in a study of T cell responses to AZD1222 COVID-19 vaccine. The assay was immunoSEQ multiplex PCR, and TCRdb's table has in-frame clones only and misses some. The sample records approximately 28,000 clones, around nine tenths being singletons. Sample: peripheral blood, taken 28 days after the second AZD1222 dose. The source is an adult who received the AZD1222 COVID-19 vaccine.

V usage is TRBV4-1 and J usage is TRBJ1-2; no firm D call. Trimming stripped 0 bases from V and 6 bases from J, with 11 bases between. Germline CDR1 reads MGHRA; CDR2 reads YSYEKL. CDR3 length: 14 residues. CDR3 sequence reads: CASSQDWQQDGYTF. The CDR3 coding sequence is TGCGCCAGCAGCCAAGATTGGCAGCAAGATGGCTACACCTTC.

This clone showed up just once. The V gene is TRBV19, the J gene TRBJ2-2, with D hard to call. Germline CDR1 LNHDA, CDR2 SQIVND (reference sequence). V dropped 6 bases and J dropped 0 bases, with 8 bases sitting between them. This CDR3 comprises 14 residues. CDR3 region: CASRLDPNTGELFF. CDR3 coding DNA: TGTGCCAGTAGACTCGACCCGAACACCGGGGAGCTGTTTTTT.

The chain is built from TRBV2 and TRBJ1-1; D gene unclear. Germline-derived CDR1 and CDR2 are SNHLY and FYNNEI. The V end lost 1 base, the J end lost 5 bases, and 17 bases lay between the germline ends. This CDR3 has 16 residues. The CDR3, as DNA: TGTGCCAGCAGTGAAGGCCCGGGTTGGCGTCTGACTGAAGCTTTCTTT. Protein: CASSEGPGWRLTEAFF.

The CDR3 here is CASSSNPGEPQHF. CDR3 sequence (DNA): TGTGCCAGCAGTAGCAACCCCGGAGAGCCCCAGCATTTT. This chain joins TRBV6-5 and TRBJ1-5, with D uncertain. V dropped 5 bases and J dropped 8 bases, with 13 bases sitting between them. The CDR3 is made up of 13 amino acids. The V gene's germline CDR1 is MNHEY and CDR2 SVGAGI.

The J gene is TRBJ2-4, the V gene TRBV18; possibly TRBD1 for D (5 bases). Germline V gene sequence: CDR1 KGHSH, CDR2 LQKENI. This CDR3 is built from 13 residues. V was cut by 0 bases and J by 6 bases, with 6 bases left in between. As DNA, the CDR3 is TGTGCCAGCTCACCACCAGGGGTAAACATTCAGTACTTC. Translating it yields CASSPPGVNIQYF. The whole variable domain, filled in from reference TRBV18 and TRBJ2-4, reads NAGVMQNPRHLVRRRGQEARLRCSPMKGHSHVYWYRQLPEEGLKFMVYLQKENIIDESGMPKERFSAEFPKEGPSILRIQQVVRGDSAAYFCASSPPGVNIQYFGAGTRLSVL.

The V call is TRBV24-1, the J call TRBJ2-2; no clear D. The CDR3 contains 14 residues. With 3 bases removed from V and 5 bases from J, the gap between germline ends came to 9 bases. The V gene's germline CDR1 is KGHDR and CDR2 SFDVKD. The CDR3 DNA is TGTGCCACCAGTGATATCTCGGGTACCGGGGAGCTGTTTTTT. It is translated as CATSDISGTGELFF.

CDR3 in amino acids: CASSLSGGETQYF. The CDR3 DNA reads as TGTGCCAGCAGCTTGAGCGGGGGAGAGACCCAGTACTTC. The chain combines TRBV7-2 with TRBJ2-5; TRBD2 matches 8 bases. CDR1 is SGHTA and CDR2 is FQGNSA in the germline V gene. The J segment lost 4 bases and the V segment lost 3 bases, leaving 1 base of the junction unmatched. CDR3 length equals 13 residues.

This chain links TRBV7-9 with TRBJ2-3, with D maybe TRBD2 (5 bases). Trimming left V 5 bases short and J 2 bases short, with 14 bases between. Per germline, CDR1 SEHNR and CDR2 FQNEAQ (reference sequence). The CDR3 loop spans 15 amino acids. As DNA, the CDR3 is TGTGCCAGCAGCGGTACCCTAGCTAACACAGATACGCAGTATTTT. Protein: CASSGTLANTDTQYF.